A single sample gave rise to the 20 T cell receptor beta chains below, sequenced in a study of cytomegalovirus exposure and HLA in healthy donors. Primers for the PCR totalled 60 Vbeta and 13 Jbeta. Produced via immunoSEQ multiplex PCR; TCRdb's table is partial and in-frame only. The data contain 100,000 or so clones, around 77% of them singletons. Specimen: PBMCs. Receptors originate from a man aged 35-49 years in good health and CMV-seropositive.

The chain employs TRBV19 and TRBJ2-3; 8 nucleotides line up with TRBD2. J was trimmed by 8 bases and V by 4 bases; bases with no gene match: 5. The CDR3 length is 13 residues. CDR1 is LNHDA and CDR2 is SQIVND in the germline V gene (reference sequence). CDR3 in DNA: TGTGCCAGTAGTACTAGCGGGCAAAGTACGCAGTATTTT. Translating it yields CASSTSGQSTQYF.

The gene calls are TRBV6-1 and TRBJ2-1; D uncertain. With 4 bases removed from V and 2 bases from J, the gap between germline ends came to 6 bases. This CDR3 is built from 13 residues. CDR1 is MNHNS and CDR2 is SASEGT in the germline V gene. The CDR3 reads CASSVQTYNEQFF. The CDR3 DNA follows: TGTGCCAGCAGTGTACAAACCTACAATGAGCAGTTCTTC.

The chain recombines TRBV7-9 with TRBJ2-7; 10 nucleotides align to TRBD1. V dropped 0 bases and J dropped 6; count of bases not matched to a gene: 5. CDR1 SEHNR and CDR2 FQNEAQ come from the germline V gene (reference sequence). The CDR3 sequence is 15 residues long. The CDR3 DNA is TGTGCCAGCAGCTTAGCGGGACAGGGGTTAACCGAGCAGTACTTC. Protein product: CASSLAGQGLTEQYF.

This chain uses TRBV4-3 with TRBJ2-6; D is possibly TRBD1 (5 bases). CDR1 is LGHNA, CDR2 YSLEER, per germline. CDR3 size: 15 residues. V shed 5 bases and J shed 2 bases, with 10 bases lying between them. CDR3 sequence (DNA): TGCGCCAGCAGCACGCAGGGCGCTGGGGCCAACGTCCTGACTTTC. Translation gives CASSTQGAGANVLTF.

The J gene is TRBJ1-1, the V gene TRBV10-3; no firm D call. Germline V lookup: CDR1 ENHRY, CDR2 SYGVKD. Trimming stripped 0 bases from V and 3 bases from J, with 11 bases between. CDR3 length: 15 residues. CDR3 in DNA: TGTGCCATCAGTGAGTCCGACCCGAGGGACACTGAAGCTTTCTTT. This gives the protein CAISESDPRDTEAFF.

In this sample, this clone turned up a few times. The V call is TRBV7-9, the J call TRBJ1-6; D not resolved. There are 15 residues in the CDR3. The germline V gene encodes CDR1 SEHNR and CDR2 FQNEAQ (reference sequence). V lost 5 bases to trimming and J lost 0 bases, with 8 bases between them. Here the CDR3 DNA reads TGTGCCAGCAGCGCGCGGGACTCCTATAATTCACCCCTCCACTTT. Translation: CASSARDSYNSPLHF.

This clone was seen only once. The CDR3 DNA reads TGTGCCAGCAGCTGGGGCTCGGTCGCCTACGAGCAGTACTTC. Translation gives CASSWGSVAYEQYF. V usage is TRBV7-2 and J usage is TRBJ2-5, with D possibly being TRBD1 (5 bases). The J call may be mistaken, given a closer DNA end match to TRBJ2-7. In germline, CDR1 is SGHTA, CDR2 FQGNSA. This CDR3 is 14 amino acids long.

V and J are TRBV18 and TRBJ2-1; TRBD2 aligns across 14 bases. The CDR3 extends over 14 amino acids. Germline values: CDR1 KGHSH, CDR2 LQKENI. J was trimmed by 10 bases and V by 4 bases; bases with no gene match: 3. The chain's CDR3 is CASSRGTSGGEQFF. The CDR3 DNA reads TGTGCCAGCTCACGGGGGACTAGCGGGGGAGAGCAGTTCTTC.

The chain combines TRBV28 with TRBJ2-6; perhaps TRBD2 as D (5 bases). Germline CDR1 reads MDHEN; CDR2 reads SYDVKM. V was clipped by 8 bases and J by 0 bases, with 14 bases between them. The CDR3 has 16 residues. The CDR3 nucleotides are TGTGCCAGCTTTGCGGGCACTTCCTCTGGGGCCAACGTCCTGACTTTC. Its translation is CASFAGTSSGANVLTF.

The genes are TRBV6-5 and TRBJ2-1; 8 nucleotides agree with TRBD2. V shed 6 bases and J 7 bases; nucleotides not matched to a gene: 8. This CDR3 spans 14 amino acids. Germline V gene data show CDR1 as MNHEY and CDR2 as SVGAGI. The CDR3 protein is CASRPRGGINEQFF. CDR3 DNA: TGTGCCAGCAGACCCCGGGGGGGGATTAATGAGCAGTTCTTC.

The CDR3: CASSKKSGQTGELFF. DNA of the CDR3: TGTGCCAGCAGCAAAAAGTCAGGGCAAACCGGGGAGCTGTTTTTT. The chain is built from TRBV21-1 and TRBJ2-2; the table's TRBD1 call for D was not verified on the DNA. TRBV21-1 is a known pseudogene. The CDR3 contains 15 residues.

The rearrangement joins TRBV7-2 to TRBJ2-2; maybe TRBD1 (5 bases). The CDR3 is 13 residues long. Germline V gene sequence: CDR1 SGHTA, CDR2 FQGNSA. V lost 5 bases to trimming and J lost 3 bases, with 7 bases between them. The DNA of the CDR3 is TGTGCCAGCAGCAGGGGATACACCGGGGAGCTGTTTTTT. Encoded protein: CASSRGYTGELFF.

This sequence joins TRBV30 and TRBJ2-5; D is uncertain. The germline V and J ends were trimmed by 4 bases and 3 bases, with 12 bases remaining between them. CDR1 is GTSNPN and CDR2 is SVGIG in the germline V gene (reference sequence). The CDR3 contains 13 residues. CDR3 DNA sequence: TGTGCCTGGATATTAGCAGCAGAAGAGACCCAGTACTTC. Protein sequence: CAWILAAEETQYF.

This clone appeared once. The chain uses TRBV27 and TRBJ1-3; 7 positions agree with TRBD1. The V and J ends lost 6 bases and 7 bases, in that order; junction bases with no gene match: 6. CDR1 is MNHEY, CDR2 SMNVEV, per germline (reference sequence). This CDR3 region has 13 residues. Here the CDR3 reads CASSPQGWNTIYF. Here the CDR3 DNA reads TGTGCCAGCAGCCCACAGGGGTGGAACACCATATATTTT.

Concerning this clone itself: One end of the junction does not line up with germline, which may come from a read error. V gene TRBV18 combines with J gene TRBJ2-7, with TRBD1 as a possible D gene (6 bases). The V gene's germline CDR1 is KGHSH and CDR2 LQKENI. The CDR3 length is 12 residues. CDR3 residues: CASSPPQGRIDF. The CDR3 bases are TGTGCCAGCTCACCACCGCAGGGGCGCATAGACTTC.

The chain is built from TRBV18 and TRBJ2-5; TRBD1 might be the D (5 bases). CDR1 KGHSH and CDR2 LQKENI come from the germline V gene. The CDR3 consists of 15 residues. Trimming took 8 bases from V and 5 from J, leaving 21 bases between them. The CDR3 spells CASREAITGPETQYF. CDR3 sequence (DNA): TGTGCCAGCCGCGAAGCGATTACAGGACCCGAGACCCAGTACTTC. Full variable domain (missing parts from reference TRBV18 and TRBJ2-5): NAGVMQNPRHLVRRRGQEARLRCSPMKGHSHVYWYRQLPEEGLKFMVYLQKENIIDESGMPKERFSAEFPKEGPSILRIQQVVRGDSAAYFCASREAITGPETQYFGPGTRLLVL.

The chain links TRBV27 to TRBJ2-7; TRBD1 matches 7 bases. CDR1 and CDR2 (germline): MNHEY, SMNVEV (reference sequence). Trimming cost V 4 bases and J 3 bases; bases outside gene matches: 9. There are 15 residues in the CDR3. CDR3 loop: CASSSIQGTGYEQYF. Here the CDR3 DNA reads TGTGCCAGCAGTTCGATACAGGGGACGGGCTACGAGCAGTACTTC.

This clone has only one observation. The chain has TRBV19 and TRBJ2-3; maybe TRBD2 (5 bases). Germline V gives CDR1 LNHDA, CDR2 SQIVND (reference sequence). V was pared by 10 bases and J by 14 bases, with 19 bases between. The CDR3 has 11 amino acids. CDR3 in amino acids: CAKRAASRGYF. The CDR3 coding sequence is TGTGCCAAACGGGCCGCGTCTCGGGGGTATTTT.

Written as DNA, the CDR3 is TGCGCCAGCAGCCAAGATTTTTCTAGCGGGGGGGCTAAGCAGTACTTC. It translates to CASSQDFSSGGAKQYF. This rearrangement joins TRBV4-1 to TRBJ2-5; TRBD2 aligns across 12 bases. V trimming: 0 bases; J trimming: 11 bases; junction bases outside the gene matches: 10. Germline lookup yields CDR1 MGHRA and CDR2 YSYEKL. This CDR3 region has 16 residues.

This clone turned up a few times. The chain joins TRBV6-5 to TRBJ2-7; 12 bases agree with TRBD2. From germline, CDR1 is MNHEY and CDR2 SVGAGI. Trimming at V came to 4 bases and at J to 6 bases, leaving 7 bases not matched to a gene. The CDR3 sequence is 15 residues long. The CDR3 sequence is CASSSASGGAGEQYF. In nucleotides, the CDR3 is TGTGCCAGCAGTTCCGCTAGCGGGGGGGCGGGCGAGCAGTACTTC.